The clone carrying this T cell receptor beta chain was seen a handful of times. What it binds is unknown. Libraries for TCR beta were made by quantitative 5'-RACE with molecular barcodes. TCRdb re-called the 5' RACE reads through MiXCR, storing one row per CDR3 protein. Seen here are over 400,000 distinct CDR3 sequences, roughly a quarter observed once, and the top ten hold 0.75% to 0.9%. This entry is derived from a study of CD8 T cells in ankylosing spondylitis. Study conclusions and caveats: A TCR beta motif of several highly homologous variants seemed to mark ankylosing spondylitis blood. The clones that were linked to disease were reported to be significantly enriched in matched synovial fluid samples from ankylosing spondylitis patients. Clones that were linked to disease were CD8+ and were relatively rare in peripheral blood. Both synovial fluid and blood in reactive arthritis had previously been reported to carry some motif variants.

Sequenced sample: blood, either unsorted or a sorted T cell fraction (not recorded which). The sequence was collected from a male donor with ankylosing spondylitis.

CDR3 in amino acids: CSARDFRTDNEKLFF. CDR3 sequence (DNA): TGCAGTGCTAGAGATTTTCGGACAGATAATGAAAAACTGTTTTTT. The J gene is TRBJ1-4, the V gene TRBV20-1; D is possibly TRBD1 (6 bases). Trimming pared 0 bases from V and 4 bases from J, leaving 12 bases between. The CDR3 length is 15 residues. Per germline, CDR1 DFQATT and CDR2 SNEGSKA (reference sequence).